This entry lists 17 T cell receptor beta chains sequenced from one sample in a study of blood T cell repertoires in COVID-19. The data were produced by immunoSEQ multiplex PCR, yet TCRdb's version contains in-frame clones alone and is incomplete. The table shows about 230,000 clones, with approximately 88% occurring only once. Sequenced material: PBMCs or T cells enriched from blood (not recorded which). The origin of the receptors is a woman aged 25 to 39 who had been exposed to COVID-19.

CDR3 in amino acids: CASSPGTSGPTNIQYF. CDR3 coding DNA: TGCGCCAGCAGCCCGGGGACTAGCGGGCCTACAAACATTCAGTACTTC. This chain uses TRBV5-1 with TRBJ2-4, with 12 bases that match TRBD2. There are 16 residues in the CDR3. Germline V gene sequence: CDR1 SGHRS, CDR2 YFSETQ. The trim removed 4 bases at V and 6 bases at J, leaving 8 bases unmatched. The full variable domain, its missing parts supplied by reference TRBV5-1 and TRBJ2-4, is KAGVTQTPRYLIKTRGQQVTLSCSPISGHRSVSWYQQTPGQGLQFLFEYFSETQRNKGNFPGRFSGRQFSNSRSEMNVSTLELGDSALYLCASSPGTSGPTNIQYFGAGTRLSVL.

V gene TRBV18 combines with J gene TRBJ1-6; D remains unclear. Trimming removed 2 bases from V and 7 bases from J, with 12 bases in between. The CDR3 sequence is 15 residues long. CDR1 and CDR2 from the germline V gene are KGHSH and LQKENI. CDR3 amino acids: CASSPVETGNSPLHF. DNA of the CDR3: TGTGCCAGCTCACCAGTGGAGACGGGGAATTCACCCCTCCACTTT.

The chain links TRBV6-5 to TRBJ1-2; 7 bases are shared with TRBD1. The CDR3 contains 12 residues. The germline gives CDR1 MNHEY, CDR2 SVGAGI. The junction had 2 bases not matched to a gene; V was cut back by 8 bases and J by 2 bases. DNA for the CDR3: TGTGCCAGCCCGACAGGGAACTATGGCTACACCTTC. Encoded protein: CASPTGNYGYTF.

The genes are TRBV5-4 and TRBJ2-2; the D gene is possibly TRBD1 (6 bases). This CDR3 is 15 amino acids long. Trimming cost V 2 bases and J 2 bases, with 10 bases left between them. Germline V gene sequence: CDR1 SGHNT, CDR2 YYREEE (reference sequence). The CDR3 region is CASSLGGVNTGELFF. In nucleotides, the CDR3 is TGTGCCAGCAGCTTAGGGGGAGTCAACACCGGGGAGCTGTTTTTT.

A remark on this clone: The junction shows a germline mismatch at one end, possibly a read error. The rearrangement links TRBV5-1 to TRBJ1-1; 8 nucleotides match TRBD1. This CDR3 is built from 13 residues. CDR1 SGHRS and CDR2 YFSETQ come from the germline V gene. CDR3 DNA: TGCGCCAGCAGCACGGACAGGGTAACTGCAGCTTTCTTT. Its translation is CASSTDRVTAAFF.

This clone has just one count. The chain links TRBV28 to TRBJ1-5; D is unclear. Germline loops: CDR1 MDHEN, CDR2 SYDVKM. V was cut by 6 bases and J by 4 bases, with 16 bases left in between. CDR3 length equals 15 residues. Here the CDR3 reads CASSLPGGSNQPQHF. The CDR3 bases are TGTGCCAGCAGCCTTCCCGGCGGCTCTAATCAGCCCCAGCATTTT.

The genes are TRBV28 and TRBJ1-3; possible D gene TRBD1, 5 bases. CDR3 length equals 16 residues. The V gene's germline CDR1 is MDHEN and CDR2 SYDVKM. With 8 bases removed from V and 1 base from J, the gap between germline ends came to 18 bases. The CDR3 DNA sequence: TGTGCCAGCGGACCCCAGGGTTCTTGGTCTGGAAACACCATATATTTT. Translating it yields CASGPQGSWSGNTIYF.

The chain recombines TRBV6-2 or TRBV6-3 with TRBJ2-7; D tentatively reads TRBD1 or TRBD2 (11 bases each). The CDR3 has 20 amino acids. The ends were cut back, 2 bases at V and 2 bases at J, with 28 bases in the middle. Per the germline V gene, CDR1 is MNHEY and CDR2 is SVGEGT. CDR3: CASSYGTGGTSGSLPYEQYF. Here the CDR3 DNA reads TGTGCCAGCAGTTACGGGACAGGGGGTACTAGCGGGAGTCTCCCCTACGAGCAGTACTTC.

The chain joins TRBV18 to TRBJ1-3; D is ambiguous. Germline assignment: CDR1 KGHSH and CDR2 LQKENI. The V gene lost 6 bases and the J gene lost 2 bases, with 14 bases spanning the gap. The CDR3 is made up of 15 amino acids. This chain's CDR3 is CASSPLESPGNTIYF. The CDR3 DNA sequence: TGTGCCAGCTCGCCGCTGGAGAGCCCTGGAAACACCATATATTTT. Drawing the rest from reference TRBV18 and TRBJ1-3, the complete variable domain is NAGVMQNPRHLVRRRGQEARLRCSPMKGHSHVYWYRQLPEEGLKFMVYLQKENIIDESGMPKERFSAEFPKEGPSILRIQQVVRGDSAAYFCASSPLESPGNTIYFGEGSWLTVV.

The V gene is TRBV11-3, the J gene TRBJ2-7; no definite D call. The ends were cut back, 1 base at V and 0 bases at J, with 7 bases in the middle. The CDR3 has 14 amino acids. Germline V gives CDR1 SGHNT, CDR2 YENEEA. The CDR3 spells CASSLGPSSYEQYF. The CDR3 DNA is TGTGCCAGCAGCTTAGGCCCGAGCTCCTACGAGCAGTACTTC.

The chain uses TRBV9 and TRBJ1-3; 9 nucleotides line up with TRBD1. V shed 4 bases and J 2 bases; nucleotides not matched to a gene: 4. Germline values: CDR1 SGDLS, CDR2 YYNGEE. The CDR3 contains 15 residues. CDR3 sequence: CASSPRTGAGNTIYF. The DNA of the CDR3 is TGTGCCAGCAGCCCGAGGACAGGGGCTGGAAACACCATATATTTT.

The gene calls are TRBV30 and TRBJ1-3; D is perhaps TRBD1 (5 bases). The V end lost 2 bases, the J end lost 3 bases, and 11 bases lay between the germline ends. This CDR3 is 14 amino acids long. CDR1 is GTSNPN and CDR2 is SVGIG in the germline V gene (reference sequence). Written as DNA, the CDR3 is TGTGCCTGGAGTCTTCCAGGGTTTGGAAACACCATATATTTT. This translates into CAWSLPGFGNTIYF.

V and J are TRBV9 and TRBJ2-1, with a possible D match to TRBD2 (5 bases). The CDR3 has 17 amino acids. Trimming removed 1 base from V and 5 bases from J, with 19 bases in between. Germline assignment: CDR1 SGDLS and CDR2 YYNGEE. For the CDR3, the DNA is TGTGCCAGCAGCGTAAGTACCTTCCGGGATGCAAACAATGAGCAGTTCTTC. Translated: CASSVSTFRDANNEQFF.

The CDR3 protein is CASSEGQGVAGFFTGELFF. CDR3 nucleotide sequence: TGCGCCAGCAGTGAAGGGCAGGGGGTCGCTGGGTTTTTCACCGGGGAGCTGTTTTTT. The rearrangement links TRBV10-1 to TRBJ2-2, with 7 bases lining up with TRBD1. CDR1 and CDR2 (germline): WNHNN, SYGVQD (reference sequence). The J segment lost 4 bases and the V segment lost 3 bases, leaving 17 bases of the junction unmatched. The CDR3 runs 19 residues.

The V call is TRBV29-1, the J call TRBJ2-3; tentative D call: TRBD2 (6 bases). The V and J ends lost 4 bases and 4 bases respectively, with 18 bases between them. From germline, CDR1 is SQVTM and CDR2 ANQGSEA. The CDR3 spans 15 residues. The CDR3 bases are TGCAGCGTTGCCCTGTCGGGACTTTGGCCAGATACGCAGTATTTT. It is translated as CSVALSGLWPDTQYF.

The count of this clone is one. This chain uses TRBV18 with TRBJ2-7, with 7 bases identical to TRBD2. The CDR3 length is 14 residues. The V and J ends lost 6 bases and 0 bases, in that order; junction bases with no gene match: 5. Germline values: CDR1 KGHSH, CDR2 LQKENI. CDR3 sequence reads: CASSSGRASYEQYF. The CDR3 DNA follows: TGTGCCAGCTCTAGTGGGAGGGCCTCCTACGAGCAGTACTTC.

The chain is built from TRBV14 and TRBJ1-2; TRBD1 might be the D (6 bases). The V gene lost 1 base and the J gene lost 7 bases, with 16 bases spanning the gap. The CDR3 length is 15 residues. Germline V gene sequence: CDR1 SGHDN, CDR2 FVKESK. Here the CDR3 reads CASSQVQQGSGGYTF. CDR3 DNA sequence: TGTGCCAGCAGCCAAGTCCAACAGGGAAGTGGTGGCTACACCTTC.